Each of the 9 T cell receptor beta chains below was sequenced from the same sample in a study of blood T cell repertoires in COVID-19 (dated by TCRdb to about 2020). Libraries were made using the immunoSEQ multiplex PCR assay. Imported from immuneACCESS, the table was reduced by TCRdb to in-frame sequences with V and J called. These copies leave out some clones; in studies compared against another copy, an unresolved V gene accounts for under half, and the cause of the remainder is not known. The sample contains around 87,000 clones, approximately 80% of them found a single time. The top ten clonotypes cover approximately 9.3% of the sample. Specimen: peripheral blood. These TCRs come from a woman at least 80 years old with acute or convalescent COVID-19.

The genes are TRBV7-2 and TRBJ1-1; D perhaps matches TRBD1 (6 bases). The V gene lost 5 bases and the J gene lost 1 base, with 8 bases spanning the gap. This CDR3 comprises 13 residues. Germline CDR1 reads SGHTA; CDR2 reads FQGNSA. The CDR3 loop reads CASSIQGNTEAFF. CDR3 DNA: TGTGCCAGCAGCATACAGGGGAACACTGAAGCTTTCTTT.

This clone has more than one count but fewer than ten. J is TRBJ1-4 and V is TRBV28; D may be TRBD1 (5 bases). There are 13 residues in the CDR3. Per the germline V gene, CDR1 is MDHEN and CDR2 is SYDVKM. V was trimmed by 3 bases and J by 8 bases, leaving 10 bases between them. Written as DNA, the CDR3 is TGTGCCAGCAGTTTTCAGGGTGGAGAAAAACTGTTTTTT. Its protein is CASSFQGGEKLFF.

This clone was observed a few times. The V and J genes are TRBV4-3 and TRBJ1-6; tentatively, D is TRBD1 (5 bases). The CDR3 contains 13 residues. The V end was cut by 2 bases, the J end by 12 bases, with 11 bases between. CDR1 is LGHNA, CDR2 YSLEER, per germline. The CDR3 here is CASSQIRGGPLHF. The DNA for the CDR3 is TGCGCCAGCAGCCAAATAAGGGGAGGACCCCTCCACTTT.

J is TRBJ2-5 and V is TRBV19, with D perhaps TRBD2 (6 bases). The CDR3 extends over 15 amino acids. Trimming shortened V by 4 bases and J by 2 bases, and 14 bases separated the two germline ends. CDR1 and CDR2 from the germline V gene are LNHDA and SQIVND (reference sequence). CDR3 DNA sequence: TGTGCCAGTAGTAAGCTTAGCGGAGCGCAAGAGACCCAGTACTTC. It codes for CASSKLSGAQETQYF.

The DNA of the CDR3 is TGCGCCAGCAGCCCCGGGGAGGGGCGACAAGAGACCCAGTACTTC. This sequence encodes CASSPGEGRQETQYF. V and J are TRBV5-1 and TRBJ2-5, with 7 bases lining up with TRBD2. Germline V CDR1 and CDR2: SGHRS, YFSETQ. This CDR3 contains 15 residues. V shed 4 bases, J shed 2 bases, and the junction held 8 bases outside the gene matches.

This chain uses TRBV29-1 with TRBJ1-2; 7 nucleotides align to TRBD1. The CDR3 loop spans 11 amino acids. The V gene's germline CDR1 is SQVTM and CDR2 ANQGSEA. The junction had 7 bases not matched to a gene; V was cut back by 7 bases and J by 8 bases. CDR3 amino acids: CSDSGTEGYTF. The CDR3 DNA follows: TGCAGCGATTCCGGGACAGAGGGCTACACCTTC. The full variable domain, completed using reference TRBV29-1 and TRBJ1-2, is SAVISQKPSRDICQRGTSLTIQCQVDSQVTMMFWYRQQPGQSLTLIATANQGSEATYESGFVIDKFPISRPNLTFSTLTVSNMSPEDSSIYLCSDSGTEGYTFGSGTRLTVV.

This chain uses TRBV7-9 with TRBJ2-7; the D gene is possibly TRBD2 (7 bases). This CDR3 is built from 16 residues. Trimming shortened V by 4 bases and J by 4 bases, and 20 bases separated the two germline ends. Germline CDR1 reads SEHNR; CDR2 reads FQNEAQ (reference sequence). The CDR3 coding sequence is TGTGCCAGCAGCTCCACCCGATCGGGGGGCAAATACGAGCAGTACTTC. It translates to CASSSTRSGGKYEQYF.

There are many counts of this clone. The chain is built from TRBV19 and TRBJ1-5; D call uncertain. With 5 bases removed from V and 7 bases from J, the gap between germline ends came to 12 bases. The length of the CDR3 is 13 residues. Germline lookup yields CDR1 LNHDA and CDR2 SQIVND (reference sequence). The CDR3 nucleotides are TGTGCCAGTAGTCCCCAAGAGGCGCAGCCCCAGCATTTT. Translation: CASSPQEAQPQHF.

The chain carries TRBV28 and TRBJ2-1, with D possibly matching TRBD1 (5 bases). Trimming took off 8 bases at V and 4 bases at J, with 9 bases between the two ends. The CDR3 loop spans 12 amino acids. Germline lookup yields CDR1 MDHEN and CDR2 SYDVKM. CDR3 nucleotide sequence: TGTGCCAGCCGGGCAGGGTACAATGAGCAGTTCTTC. Translated, it gives CASRAGYNEQFF.